The present TCR beta chain was sequenced within a study of shared clonotypes between healthy human individuals. The study's findings and limits: The study drew on few donors, limiting represented genetic and exposure-history diversity. Compared with memory subsets, naive subsets generally had larger estimated richness.

Each sorted subset replicate got 200 ng genomic DNA, tens of thousands of genomes. Method: immunoSEQ multiplex PCR; TCRdb's copy keeps in-frame clones and lacks some. The table records about 2.5 million clones, 85% to 95% of them present only once. Germline V gives CDR1 MNHEY, CDR2 SMNVEV (reference sequence). V was clipped by 7 bases and J by 5 bases, with 30 bases between them. The CDR3 is 20 amino acids. Splitting of CD4+ cells produced CD45RA+ naive and CD45RA-negative memory subsets. About this clone itself: Its cognate antigen is unknown.

The TCR was taken from a young man in good health. Some clones in this sample may be carry-over from other donors' samples. The chain couples TRBV27 to TRBJ2-6; tentatively, D is TRBD1 or TRBD2 (5 bases each). The sample was naive CD4+ T cells from PBMCs. The subset was: CD45RA+ positively selected. The CDR3 loop reads CASTYSSRDRPGWRANVLTF. The CDR3 coding sequence is TGTGCCAGCACTTACTCCTCGAGGGACCGACCCGGATGGCGGGCCAACGTCCTGACTTTC.